This TCR beta chain was sequenced for a study of CD8+ T cells in alopecia areata. As the sequencing template, cDNA was produced by extracting RNA and reverse transcribing it. The table came from immunoSEQ multiplex PCR; TCRdb's copy has only in-frame clones and leaves some out. This sample carries some 190,000 clones, roughly half of them seen once, and the ten largest clones take over 9%. Described treatment: oral pan-JAK inhibitor, 5-10 mg twice daily. Sorting from PBMCs produced CD4+ and CD8+ T cells. This clonotype was sampled from a human donor with alopecia areata. Specimen: CD8+ T cells sorted from blood, collected around week 54, from a patient treated with tofacitinib.

The CDR3 DNA reads as TGCGCCAGCAGTGAGTCTAGCACAGATACGCAGTATTTT. This encodes CASSESSTDTQYF. The J gene is TRBJ2-3, the V gene TRBV10-2; D gene unclear. With 0 bases removed from V and 0 bases from J, the gap between germline ends came to 1 base. The CDR3 is 13 residues long. Per the germline V gene, CDR1 is WSHSY and CDR2 is SAAADI.